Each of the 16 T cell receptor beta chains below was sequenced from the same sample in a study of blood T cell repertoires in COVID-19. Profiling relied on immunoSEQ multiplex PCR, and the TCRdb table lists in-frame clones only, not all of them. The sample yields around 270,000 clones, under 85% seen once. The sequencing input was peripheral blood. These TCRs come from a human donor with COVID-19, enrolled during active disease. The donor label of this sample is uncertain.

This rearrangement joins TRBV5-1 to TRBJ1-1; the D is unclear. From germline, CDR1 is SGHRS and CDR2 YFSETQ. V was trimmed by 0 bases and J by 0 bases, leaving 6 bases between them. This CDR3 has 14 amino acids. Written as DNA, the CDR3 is TGCGCCAGCAGCTTGGGTTCGGTGAACACTGAAGCTTTCTTT. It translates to CASSLGSVNTEAFF. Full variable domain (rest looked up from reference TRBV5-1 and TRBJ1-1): KAGVTQTPRYLIKTRGQQVTLSCSPISGHRSVSWYQQTPGQGLQFLFEYFSETQRNKGNFPGRFSGRQFSNSRSEMNVSTLELGDSALYLCASSLGSVNTEAFFGQGTRLTVV.

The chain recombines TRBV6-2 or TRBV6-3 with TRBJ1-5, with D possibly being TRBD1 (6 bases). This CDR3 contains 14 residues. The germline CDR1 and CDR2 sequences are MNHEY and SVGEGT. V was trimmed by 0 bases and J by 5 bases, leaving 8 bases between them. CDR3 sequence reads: CASSYSHRDQPQHF. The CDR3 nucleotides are TGTGCCAGCAGTTACTCCCACAGGGATCAGCCCCAGCATTTT.

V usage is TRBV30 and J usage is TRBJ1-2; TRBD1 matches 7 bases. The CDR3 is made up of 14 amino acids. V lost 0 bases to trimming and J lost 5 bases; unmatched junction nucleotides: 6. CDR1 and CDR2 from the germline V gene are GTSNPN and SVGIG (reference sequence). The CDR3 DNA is TGTGCCTGGAGTGTCGACAGGGTGGGGTATGGCTACACCTTC. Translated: CAWSVDRVGYGYTF.

CDR3 in amino acids: CASRSRDRGRGGYTF. For the CDR3, the DNA is TGTGCCAGCAGATCCCGGGACAGGGGGCGCGGAGGCTACACCTTC. The chain couples TRBV5-4 to TRBJ1-2, with 12 bases lining up with TRBD1. The junction had 10 bases not matched to a gene; V was cut back by 5 bases and J by 8 bases. Germline V gives CDR1 SGHNT, CDR2 YYREEE (reference sequence). The CDR3 runs to 15 residues. The full variable domain, its missing parts supplied by reference TRBV5-4 and TRBJ1-2, is ETGVTQSPTHLIKTRGQQVTLRCSSQSGHNTVSWYQQALGQGPQFIFQYYREEENGRGNFPPRFSGLQFPNYSSELNVNALELDDSALYLCASRSRDRGRGGYTFGSGTRLTVV.

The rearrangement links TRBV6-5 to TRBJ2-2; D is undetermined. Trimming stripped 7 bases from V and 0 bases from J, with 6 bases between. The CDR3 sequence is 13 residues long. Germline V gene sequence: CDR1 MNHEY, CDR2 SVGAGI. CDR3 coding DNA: TGTGCCAGCATTAGCCCGAACACCGGGGAGCTGTTTTTT. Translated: CASISPNTGELFF.

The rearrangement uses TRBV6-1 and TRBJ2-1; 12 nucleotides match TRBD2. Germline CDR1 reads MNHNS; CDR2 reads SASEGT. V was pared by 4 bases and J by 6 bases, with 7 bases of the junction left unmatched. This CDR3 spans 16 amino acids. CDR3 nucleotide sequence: TGTGCCAGCAGTGTGTTTCTAGCGGGAGGGGGCAATGAGCAGTTCTTC. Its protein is CASSVFLAGGGNEQFF.

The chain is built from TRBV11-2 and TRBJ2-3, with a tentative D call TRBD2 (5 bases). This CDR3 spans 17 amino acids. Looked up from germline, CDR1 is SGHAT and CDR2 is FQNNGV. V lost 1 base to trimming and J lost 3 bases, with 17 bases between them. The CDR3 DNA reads TGTGCCAGCAGCTTAGGAACGTGGGAGAGAGGAACAGATACGCAGTATTTT. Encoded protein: CASSLGTWERGTDTQYF.

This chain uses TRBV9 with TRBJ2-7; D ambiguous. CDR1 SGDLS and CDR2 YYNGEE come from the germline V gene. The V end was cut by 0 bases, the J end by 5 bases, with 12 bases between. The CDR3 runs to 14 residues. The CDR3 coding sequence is TGTGCCAGCAGCGTAGGTCCTAATTCGGACGAGCAGTACTTC. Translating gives CASSVGPNSDEQYF.

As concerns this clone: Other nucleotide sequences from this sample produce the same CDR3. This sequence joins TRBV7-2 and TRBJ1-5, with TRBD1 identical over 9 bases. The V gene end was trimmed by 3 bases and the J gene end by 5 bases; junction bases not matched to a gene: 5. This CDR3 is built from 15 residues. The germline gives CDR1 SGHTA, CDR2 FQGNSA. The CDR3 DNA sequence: TGTGCCAGCAGCTTCCGCACAGGGGGCGATCAGCCCCAGCATTTT. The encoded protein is CASSFRTGGDQPQHF.

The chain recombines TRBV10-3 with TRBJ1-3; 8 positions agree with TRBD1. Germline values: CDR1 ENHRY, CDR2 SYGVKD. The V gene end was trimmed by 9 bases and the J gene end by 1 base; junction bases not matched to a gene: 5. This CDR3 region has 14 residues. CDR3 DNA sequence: TGTGCCATAGGACAGGGCAAATCTGGAAACACCATATATTTT. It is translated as CAIGQGKSGNTIYF.

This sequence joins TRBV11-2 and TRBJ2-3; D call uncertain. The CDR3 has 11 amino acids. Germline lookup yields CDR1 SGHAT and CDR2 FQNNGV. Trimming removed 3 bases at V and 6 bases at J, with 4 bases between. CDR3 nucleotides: TGTGCCAGCAGCTTCCGGGATACGCAGTATTTT. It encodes CASSFRDTQYF.

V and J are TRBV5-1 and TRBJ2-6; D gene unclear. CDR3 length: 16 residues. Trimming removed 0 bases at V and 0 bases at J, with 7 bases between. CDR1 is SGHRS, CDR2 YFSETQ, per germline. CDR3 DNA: TGCGCCAGCAGCTTGGAGTACGGCTCTGGGGCCAACGTCCTGACTTTC. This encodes CASSLEYGSGANVLTF.

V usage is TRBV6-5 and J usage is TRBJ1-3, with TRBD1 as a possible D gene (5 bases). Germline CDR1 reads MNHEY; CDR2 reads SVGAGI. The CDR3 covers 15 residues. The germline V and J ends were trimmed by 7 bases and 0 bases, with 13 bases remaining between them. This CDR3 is CASKRGAGSGNTIYF. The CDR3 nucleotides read TGTGCCAGCAAAAGGGGCGCCGGCTCTGGAAACACCATATATTTT.

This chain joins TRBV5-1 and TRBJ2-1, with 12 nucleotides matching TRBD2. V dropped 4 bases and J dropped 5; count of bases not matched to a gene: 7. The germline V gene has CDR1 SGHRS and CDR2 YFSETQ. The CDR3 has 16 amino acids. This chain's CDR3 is CASSITTSGSNNEQFF. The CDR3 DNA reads TGCGCCAGCAGCATTACGACTAGCGGGAGCAACAATGAGCAGTTCTTC.

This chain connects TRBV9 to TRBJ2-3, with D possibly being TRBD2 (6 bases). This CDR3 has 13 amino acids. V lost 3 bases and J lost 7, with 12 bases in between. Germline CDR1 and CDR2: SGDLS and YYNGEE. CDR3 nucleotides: TGTGCCAGCAGCGAGGCTAGCGCCCATACGCAGTATTTT. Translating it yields CASSEASAHTQYF.

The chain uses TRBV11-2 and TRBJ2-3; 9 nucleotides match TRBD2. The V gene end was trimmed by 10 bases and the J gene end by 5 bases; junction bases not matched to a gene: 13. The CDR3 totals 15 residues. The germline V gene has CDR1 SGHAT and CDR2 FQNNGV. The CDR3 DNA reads TGTGCCACCAGGGCGGGAGGGCCCCGCTTAGATACGCAGTATTTT. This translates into CATRAGGPRLDTQYF.